The next 16 T cell receptor beta chains were all read from a single sample in a study of post-analysis software for immune sequencing data. Study results and caveats: A few TRBV segments were significantly more frequent in patients than in controls. TRBV5-6, TRBV5-1 and TRBV20-1 were among these segments.

No antigen has been identified for these receptors. Unique molecular identifiers had been added to the TCR beta cDNA libraries. Via MiXCR, TCRdb re-called the PCR reads, giving one row per CDR3 protein. The sample carries approximately 730,000 distinct CDR3 sequences, 25% to 30% recorded once. Input material: blood. The receptor source for this set is a girl under 18 with multiple sclerosis.

The chain is built from TRBV20-1 and TRBJ2-3, with 13 positions matching TRBD2. The germline V gene encodes CDR1 DFQATT and CDR2 SNEGSKA (reference sequence). This CDR3 has 15 residues. V shed 5 bases and J 8 bases; nucleotides not matched to a gene: 10. The CDR3 protein is CSAGRGTSGEGTQYF. CDR3 DNA: TGCAGTGCTGGACGGGGGACTAGCGGGGAAGGTACGCAGTATTTT.

This chain joins TRBV12-3 or TRBV12-4 and TRBJ1-5, with D possibly TRBD1 on 5 matching bases. The CDR3 has 14 amino acids. Trimming pared 1 base from V and 10 bases from J, leaving 14 bases between. The CDR3 loop is CASSLVGGAEPQHF. The CDR3 DNA sequence: TGTGCCAGCAGTTTAGTCGGAGGGGCCGAACCCCAGCATTTT.

The V call is TRBV24-1, the J call TRBJ1-5; 7 bases are a match to TRBD1. This CDR3 spans 16 amino acids. V shed 8 bases, J shed 8 bases, and the junction held 17 bases outside the gene matches. Germline V gives CDR1 KGHDR, CDR2 SFDVKD. Here the CDR3 reads CATTSKGTAIAEPQHF. The CDR3 nucleotides read TGTGCCACCACTTCCAAAGGGACAGCCATAGCGGAGCCCCAGCATTTT.

The table lists this clonotype with a few counts. CDR3 bases: TGTGCCAGCAGTCATAGCGGGGGGTTCAACGAGCAGTACTTC. It yields the protein CASSHSGGFNEQYF. The chain employs TRBV12-3 or TRBV12-4 and TRBJ2-7; TRBD2 agrees at 10 bases. The V and J ends lost 5 bases and 5 bases, in that order; junction bases with no gene match: 6. The CDR3 loop spans 14 amino acids.

This clonotype has a handful of counts. This chain connects TRBV10-3 to TRBJ1-4; D is uncertain. Looked up from germline, CDR1 is ENHRY and CDR2 is SYGVKD. Trimming left V 0 bases short and J 8 bases short, with 13 bases between. This CDR3 spans 15 amino acids. CDR3 residues: CAISESGGAKEKLFF. In nucleotides, the CDR3 is TGTGCCATCAGTGAGTCGGGCGGTGCGAAAGAAAAACTGTTTTTT.

The chain combines TRBV18 with TRBJ2-7, with 11 positions matching TRBD2. The CDR3 has 15 amino acids. With 0 bases clipped from V and 4 bases from J, the junction kept 2 bases outside the gene matches. The V gene's germline CDR1 is KGHSH and CDR2 LQKENI. CDR3 DNA: TGTGCCAGCTCACCACCTACTAGCGGGGGATACGAGCAGTACTTC. Translated: CASSPPTSGGYEQYF. Supplemented by reference TRBV18 and TRBJ2-7, the full variable domain reads NAGVMQNPRHLVRRRGQEARLRCSPMKGHSHVYWYRQLPEEGLKFMVYLQKENIIDESGMPKERFSAEFPKEGPSILRIQQVVRGDSAAYFCASSPPTSGGYEQYFGPGTRLTVT.

This chain uses TRBV14 with TRBJ2-5; TRBD1 matches at 9 bases. The J call may be mistaken, given a closer DNA end match to TRBJ2-7. CDR1 and CDR2 (germline): SGHDN, FVKESK. This CDR3 has 14 amino acids. Here the CDR3 DNA reads TGTGCCAGCAGCCGACGGACAGGGGCCTACGAGCAGTACTTC. Protein: CASSRRTGAYEQYF.

This clonotype showed up many times. This rearrangement joins TRBV15 to TRBJ2-1; 8 positions agree with TRBD1. CDR3 length equals 16 residues. V lost 0 bases, J lost 11 bases, and 12 bases stayed unmatched. Germline-derived CDR1 and CDR2 are LNHNV and YYDKDF (reference sequence). The CDR3 is CATSRDLGQGRLKQFF. CDR3 nucleotides: TGTGCCACCAGCAGAGATCTAGGACAGGGTCGGTTGAAGCAGTTCTTC.

The chain employs TRBV6-4 and TRBJ2-2; D ambiguous. This CDR3 is 15 amino acids long. V was trimmed by 4 bases and J by 2 bases, leaving 11 bases between them. Germline assignment: CDR1 MRHNA and CDR2 SNTAGT. CDR3 sequence (DNA): TGTGCCAGCAGTGCCCGGGCGATAAACACCGGGGAGCTGTTTTTT. It encodes CASSARAINTGELFF.

This clonotype was seen many times. This sequence joins TRBV27 and TRBJ2-7; the D call may be TRBD1 or TRBD2 (5 bases each). The CDR3 is made up of 17 amino acids. Trimming shortened V by 5 bases and J by 1 base, and 21 bases separated the two germline ends. Germline V gene data show CDR1 as MNHEY and CDR2 as SMNVEV (reference sequence). CDR3 bases: TGTGCCAGCAGTCCTAGACAGACTAATACCTATTCCTACGAGCAGTACTTC. Its protein is CASSPRQTNTYSYEQYF.

The chain employs TRBV6-2 or TRBV6-3 and TRBJ2-1; no reliable D call. V was cut by 5 bases and J by 6 bases, with 11 bases left in between. The CDR3 is 13 amino acids. CDR1 is MNHEY, CDR2 SVGEGT, per germline. The CDR3 bases are TGTGCCAGCAGTGACCCAGGCCGCAATGAGCAGTTCTTC. Translating it yields CASSDPGRNEQFF.

A few counts support this clonotype. V usage is TRBV18 and J usage is TRBJ2-5; D is ambiguous. This CDR3 has 14 amino acids. V lost 1 base and J lost 4, with 10 bases in between. Germline-derived CDR1 and CDR2 are KGHSH and LQKENI. The CDR3, as DNA: TGTGCCAGCTCACCACTAGGGCTGGGAGAGACCCAGTACTTC. Protein sequence: CASSPLGLGETQYF. Full variable domain (outside the CDR3, taken from reference TRBV18 and TRBJ2-5): NAGVMQNPRHLVRRRGQEARLRCSPMKGHSHVYWYRQLPEEGLKFMVYLQKENIIDESGMPKERFSAEFPKEGPSILRIQQVVRGDSAAYFCASSPLGLGETQYFGPGTRLLVL.

V is TRBV9 and J is TRBJ1-4, with 7 nucleotides matching TRBD1. The CDR3 has 17 residues. V shed 4 bases, J shed 0 bases, and the junction held 9 bases outside the gene matches. In germline, CDR1 is SGDLS, CDR2 YYNGEE. The CDR3 sequence: CASSPTSGQPTNEKLFF. For the CDR3, the DNA is TGTGCCAGCAGCCCGACCTCGGGACAGCCAACTAATGAAAAACTGTTTTTT.

This clonotype appeared a few times. The chain is built from TRBV4-1 and TRBJ2-2; D is ambiguous. Germline V CDR1 and CDR2: MGHRA, YSYEKL. This CDR3 is built from 14 residues. V gave up 4 bases and J gave up 0 bases, with 6 bases separating them. The CDR3 region has the DNA TGCGCCAGCAGCCGCGATTCGAACACCGGGGAGCTGTTTTTT. It specifies CASSRDSNTGELFF.

V usage is TRBV12-3 or TRBV12-4 and J usage is TRBJ1-2; D might be TRBD1 (5 bases). CDR3 size: 12 residues. V dropped 1 base and J dropped 8 bases, with 8 bases sitting between them. CDR3 bases: TGTGCCAGCAGTTTAGTTACAGGAGGCTACACCTTC. Protein sequence: CASSLVTGGYTF.

Notes on this clonotype: One end of the junction is discordant with germline, which a read error may explain. V gene TRBV3-1 combines with J gene TRBJ1-5, with D possibly being TRBD1 (5 bases). Looked up from germline, CDR1 is LGHDT and CDR2 is YNNKEL (reference sequence). There are 15 residues in the CDR3. The chain's CDR3 is CASSQLGDGNQPRHF. The CDR3 region has the DNA TGTGCCAGCAGCCAACTAGGGGATGGCAATCAGCCCCGGCATTTT. Full variable domain (outside the CDR3, taken from reference TRBV3-1 and TRBJ1-5): DTAVSQTPKYLVTQMGNDKSIKCEQNLGHDTMYWYKQDSKKFLKIMFSYNNKELIINETVPNRFSPKSPDKAHLNLHINSLELGDSAVYFCASSQLGDGNQPRHFGDGTRLSIL.